The 9 T cell receptor beta chains below were found in one sample sequenced in a study of spatial heterogeneity in lung cancer. Time point described: sample taken at primary tumor resection. One entry per CDR3 protein results from TCRdb running MiXCR on the 5' RACE reads. The sample has around 10,000 distinct CDR3 sequences, roughly 3.7% seen once. The sample in question was PBMCs, obtained at surgery. Every receptor here comes from a female donor with early-stage non-small cell lung cancer.

This clonotype has a handful of counts. The chain combines TRBV7-2 with TRBJ2-1; 7 bases map to TRBD2. With V trimmed by 1 base and J by 5 bases, 11 bases remained unmatched. This CDR3 is built from 17 residues. Germline V gene data show CDR1 as SGHTA and CDR2 as FQGNSA. The chain's CDR3 is CASSLEQAGVGNNEQFF. For the CDR3, the DNA is TGTGCCAGCAGCTTAGAACAGGCGGGAGTGGGTAACAATGAGCAGTTCTTC.

This clonotype appeared many times. V usage is TRBV5-1 and J usage is TRBJ2-2; D is perhaps TRBD2 (5 bases). V shed 0 bases and J shed 9 bases, with 15 bases lying between them. The CDR3 spans 15 residues. Germline V gene data show CDR1 as SGHRS and CDR2 as YFSETQ. The CDR3 spells CASSLEAAAGRELFF. The CDR3 nucleotides read TGCGCCAGCAGCTTGGAGGCGGCTGCCGGGAGGGAGCTGTTTTTT.

This clonotype was found many times. The rearrangement joins TRBV5-6 to TRBJ2-5, with TRBD2 matching 11 bases. This CDR3 has 15 residues. Germline loops: CDR1 SGHDT, CDR2 YYEEEE. With 4 bases clipped from V and 1 base from J, the junction kept 3 bases outside the gene matches. In nucleotides, the CDR3 is TGTGCCAGCAGCGCGGGACTAGCGGCCCAAGAGACCCAGTACTTC. This gives the protein CASSAGLAAQETQYF.

This clonotype has at least ten counts. J is TRBJ1-5 and V is TRBV12-3 or TRBV12-4; 8 nucleotides align to TRBD1. This CDR3 is 15 amino acids long. V lost 6 bases, J lost 3 bases, and 7 bases stayed unmatched. The CDR3 sequence is CASSRTGTANQPQHF. CDR3 nucleotide sequence: TGTGCCAGCAGCCGGACAGGGACTGCCAATCAGCCCCAGCATTTT.

This clonotype was seen more than once but under ten times. CDR3 sequence (DNA): TGTGCCAGCAGAGCGACAGACAATGAGCAGTTCTTC. It yields the protein CASRATDNEQFF. The V call is TRBV12-3 or TRBV12-4, the J call TRBJ2-1; tentatively, D is TRBD1 (5 bases). This CDR3 is 12 amino acids long. Trimming pared 6 bases from V and 5 bases from J, leaving 8 bases between.

In its sample, this clonotype ranks as medium-sized. V usage is TRBV28 and J usage is TRBJ2-3; TRBD2 matches 9 bases. CDR1 MDHEN and CDR2 SYDVKM come from the germline V gene. CDR3 size: 18 residues. Trimming removed 6 bases from V and 1 base from J; junction bases left unmatched: 14. CDR3 loop: CASSSVDEAGGRTDTQYF. CDR3 nucleotide sequence: TGTGCCAGCAGCTCCGTAGATGAAGCGGGAGGACGCACAGATACGCAGTATTTT.

The sample holds many counts of this clonotype. The chain is built from TRBV4-3 and TRBJ2-7, with D tentatively TRBD2 (6 bases). The CDR3 runs 15 residues. The germline gives CDR1 LGHNA, CDR2 YSLEER. Trimming shortened V by 4 bases and J by 4 bases, and 17 bases separated the two germline ends. The CDR3 bases are TGCGCCAGCAGCCCCAACACGGGACTTAGGTACGAGCAGTACTTC. Protein: CASSPNTGLRYEQYF.

The genes are TRBV11-2 and TRBJ2-2; the match to TRBD1 covers 9 bases. V lost 5 bases, J lost 5 bases, and 6 bases stayed unmatched. The germline V gene has CDR1 SGHAT and CDR2 FQNNGV. The CDR3 contains 15 residues. The CDR3 loop reads CASSTWTGATGELFF. The CDR3 region has the DNA TGTGCCAGCAGCACCTGGACAGGGGCAACCGGGGAGCTGTTTTTT. Variable domain in full (rest from reference TRBV11-2 and TRBJ2-2): EAGVAQSPRYKIIEKRQSVAFWCNPISGHATLYWYQQILGQGPKLLIQFQNNGVVDDSQLPKDRFSAERLKGVDSTLKIQPAKLEDSAVYLCASSTWTGATGELFFGEGSRLTVL.

This clonotype was seen ten or more times. This chain links TRBV2 with TRBJ2-1; 16 bases are a match to TRBD2. The CDR3 sequence is 15 residues long. Per the germline V gene, CDR1 is SNHLY and CDR2 is FYNNEI. Unmatched junction bases numbered 6, after V lost 4 bases and J lost 12 bases. As DNA, the CDR3 is TGTGCCAGCAGTGTGGGGACTAGCGGGAGGGAAGGGCAGTTCTTC. Its protein is CASSVGTSGREGQFF.